The 6 T cell receptor beta chains given below trace back to one sample, sequenced in a study of T cell repertoires in cytomegalovirus infection. No antigens are known for them. TCRdb independently ran MiXCR on the reads; one entry per CDR3 protein. The sample carries fewer than 1,000,000 distinct CDR3 sequences, about a third recorded once. Sequenced material: cultured CD8+ T cells from PBMCs, taken from culture after CMV antigen stimulation. All receptors come from a human donor in good health (CMV status not recorded). Some clones in this sample may be carry-over from other donors' samples.

The table lists this clonotype with a count of one. This chain connects TRBV7-9 to TRBJ2-1; TRBD2 agrees at 13 bases. The CDR3 sequence is 15 residues long. Looked up from germline, CDR1 is SEHNR and CDR2 is FQNEAQ (reference sequence). Trimming removed 5 bases from V and 9 bases from J; junction bases left unmatched: 7. CDR3 sequence (DNA): TGTGCCAGCAGCCCTCCGGGACTAGCGGGGACTGAGCAGTTCTTC. This codes for CASSPPGLAGTEQFF.

A note on this clonotype: A single base separates this from a much larger clone, so it may be a read error. The rearrangement joins TRBV12-3 or TRBV12-4 to TRBJ2-1; 8 bases line up with TRBD2. This CDR3 comprises 13 residues. V trimming: 10 bases; J trimming: 9 bases; junction bases outside the gene matches: 11. CDR3 nucleotide sequence: TGTGCCAACAGGGATCTGAGCGGGGGTGAGCAGTTCTTC. Translation: CANRDLSGGEQFF.

The chain employs TRBV2 and TRBJ1-2, with a tentative D call TRBD1 (6 bases). CDR1 and CDR2 (germline): SNHLY, FYNNEI. The CDR3 has 13 residues. With 6 bases removed from V and 3 bases from J, the gap between germline ends came to 11 bases. The CDR3 sequence is CASRLTGYYGYTF. CDR3 DNA sequence: TGTGCCAGCAGACTCACAGGGTACTATGGCTACACCTTC.

The rearrangement joins TRBV27 to TRBJ2-3; TRBD1 matches 9 bases. Germline-derived CDR1 and CDR2 are MNHEY and SMNVEV (reference sequence). With V trimmed by 3 bases and J by 3 bases, 10 bases remained unmatched. The CDR3 is 17 residues long. Here the CDR3 reads CASSFIPGQGVTDTQYF. The CDR3 region has the DNA TGTGCCAGCAGTTTTATTCCGGGACAGGGTGTAACAGATACGCAGTATTTT.

This clonotype appeared many times. The CDR3 region is CASSRGQGYQPQHF. The CDR3, as DNA: TGTGCCAGCAGTAGAGGACAGGGCTATCAGCCCCAGCATTTT. This chain joins TRBV12-3 or TRBV12-4 and TRBJ1-5, with 8 bases that match TRBD1. With 5 bases clipped from V and 5 bases from J, the junction kept 5 bases outside the gene matches. This CDR3 region has 14 residues.

J is TRBJ2-6 and V is TRBV9, with TRBD2 as a possible D gene (6 bases). The CDR3 contains 19 residues. Trimming shortened V by 6 bases and J by 0 bases, and 22 bases separated the two germline ends. CDR1 and CDR2 (germline): SGDLS, YYNGEE. CDR3 loop: CASNSPTGTGTSGANVLTF. As DNA, the CDR3 is TGTGCCAGCAACTCCCCGACCGGGACTGGCACCTCTGGGGCCAACGTCCTGACTTTC.